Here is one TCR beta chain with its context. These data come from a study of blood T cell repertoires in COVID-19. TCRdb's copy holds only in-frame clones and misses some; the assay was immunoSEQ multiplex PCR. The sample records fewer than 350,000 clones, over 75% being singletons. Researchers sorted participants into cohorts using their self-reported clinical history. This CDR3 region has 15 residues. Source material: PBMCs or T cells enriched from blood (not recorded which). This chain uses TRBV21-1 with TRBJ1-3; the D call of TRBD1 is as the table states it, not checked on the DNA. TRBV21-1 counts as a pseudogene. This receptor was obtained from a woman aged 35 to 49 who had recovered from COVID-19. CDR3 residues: CASSPLGQEFNTIYF. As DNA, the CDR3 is TGTGCCAGCAGCCCTCTGGGACAGGAGTTTAACACCATATATTTT.